This TCR beta chain originates from a study of cytomegalovirus exposure and HLA in healthy donors. Study-level results: Presence/absence comparisons presumed near-even sequencing depth among donors. Rare sequences made up most TCRs, while some public TCRs were found in many donors.

Details on this clone: The antigen remains unidentified.

Both 60 Vbeta primers and 13 Jbeta primers went into the PCR. The protocol was immunoSEQ multiplex PCR, while the TCRdb copy is restricted to in-frame clones and leaves out a portion. The table records 150,000 to 200,000 clones, around 83% of them present only once. Germline values: CDR1 MDHEN, CDR2 SYDVKM. This CDR3 has 14 residues. Between the trimmed V and J ends, which lost 7 bases and 0 bases, there was a span of 13 bases. The specimen was PBMCs. V usage is TRBV28 and J usage is TRBJ2-7; a possible D gene is TRBD2 (6 bases). This TCR came from a man in his fifties or sixties in good health and CMV-seropositive. This CDR3 reads CASIFQGGSYEQYF. CDR3 bases: TGTGCCAGCATATTTCAGGGAGGCTCCTACGAGCAGTACTTC.